This TCR beta chain was retrieved from a study of response to subunit inactivated influenza vaccine. Broader study findings: That few new T cells are recruited by each seasonal influenza vaccination was the authors' suggestion.

TCRdb re-called the RT-PCR reads with MiXCR, one entry per CDR3 protein. The top ten clones hold 10% of a sample with 300,000 to 350,000 distinct CDR3 sequences, 21% of them seen once. This CDR3 comprises 13 residues. Per germline, CDR1 DFQATT and CDR2 SNEGSKA (reference sequence). Trimming removed 6 bases at V and 8 bases at J, with 19 bases between. On this clonotype itself: Its antigen remains unknown.

This TCR was sampled from a man between 50 and 70 years old who received an inactivated influenza vaccine. The rearrangement links TRBV20-1 to TRBJ1-2; D might be TRBD1 (6 bases). Sequenced material: PBMCs from blood, taken about 20 months after vaccination. DNA of the CDR3: TGCAGTGCGAGGAACAGGGTGAAGTGGGGCTACACCTTC. It translates to CSARNRVKWGYTF.